The 18 T cell receptor beta chains listed next were all sequenced from one sample in a study of Graves' ophthalmopathy and Graves' hyperthyroidism. RNA served as the template for amplifying TCR beta CDR3 regions. A first-round RT-PCR used HTBI primers, followed by a second-round multiplex PCR. TCRdb ran MiXCR on the multiplex PCR reads and lists one entry per CDR3 protein. Among under 350,000 distinct CDR3 sequences, roughly a sixth were seen once, and the ten largest hold more than 9%. Material: peripheral blood. These receptors all stem from an adult man with Graves' ophthalmopathy.

This clonotype appeared many times. The chain recombines TRBV2 with TRBJ1-5; D might be TRBD1 (5 bases). V shed 8 bases and J shed 5 bases, with 16 bases lying between them. This CDR3 region has 14 residues. The germline CDR1 and CDR2 sequences are SNHLY and FYNNEI. The CDR3 region is CASSRRQQDQPQHF. CDR3 in DNA: TGTGCCAGCTCCAGGAGACAGCAGGATCAGCCCCAGCATTTT.

This clonotype showed up many times. The chain links TRBV11-2 to TRBJ2-7; 8 bases match TRBD1. The germline gives CDR1 SGHAT, CDR2 FQNNGV. The CDR3 spans 16 residues. V was clipped by 5 bases and J by 4 bases; unmatched bases: 13. The CDR3 loop is CASSTRPGQARYEQYF. The CDR3, as DNA: TGTGCCAGCAGCACAAGACCGGGACAGGCTCGATACGAGCAGTACTTC. Based on the CDR3 plus reference TRBV11-2 and TRBJ2-7, the full variable domain is EAGVAQSPRYKIIEKRQSVAFWCNPISGHATLYWYQQILGQGPKLLIQFQNNGVVDDSQLPKDRFSAERLKGVDSTLKIQPAKLEDSAVYLCASSTRPGQARYEQYFGPGTRLTVT.

This rearrangement joins TRBV6-1 to TRBJ2-7, with TRBD1 matching 10 bases. With V trimmed by 7 bases and J by 5 bases, 8 bases remained unmatched. The CDR3 sequence is 14 residues long. The V gene's germline CDR1 is MNHNS and CDR2 SASEGT. The CDR3 spells CASNSRDRGHEQYF. The CDR3 DNA follows: TGTGCCAGCAATAGCCGGGACAGGGGTCACGAGCAGTACTTC.

Turning to this clonotype: This may be a read error, as it is one base from a much larger clone. V is TRBV7-9 and J is TRBJ2-7; possible D gene TRBD2, 6 bases. Per the germline V gene, CDR1 is SEHNR and CDR2 is FQNEAQ (reference sequence). This CDR3 is built from 12 residues. In nucleotides, the CDR3 is TGTGCCAGCAGCCTAGCTACGGGGGAGCAGAACTTC. The encoded protein is CASSLATGEQNF.

This clonotype was recorded many times. The chain combines TRBV6-2 or TRBV6-3 with TRBJ2-7; perhaps TRBD2 as D (6 bases). The CDR3 spans 15 residues. Germline V gene sequence: CDR1 MNHEY, CDR2 SVGEGT. Trimming stripped 4 bases from V and 2 bases from J, with 15 bases between. The CDR3 region has the DNA TGTGCCAGCAGTTTAGCCGGGACTCCCACCTACGAGCAGTACTTC. Protein: CASSLAGTPTYEQYF.

Concerning this clonotype: One end of the junction varies from germline; a read error may be responsible. In DNA, the CDR3 is TGTGCCAGCGGTGACGGGGAGCTGTTTTTT. This encodes CASGDGELFF. V gene TRBV6-1 combines with J gene TRBJ2-2; D gene ambiguous. The CDR3 is made up of 10 amino acids. Germline loops: CDR1 MNHNS, CDR2 SASEGT.

This clonotype was seen at least ten times. The chain recombines TRBV5-1 with TRBJ1-2; the D is unclear. The CDR3 covers 14 residues. Trimming took 4 bases from V and 3 from J, leaving 13 bases between them. Germline loops: CDR1 SGHRS, CDR2 YFSETQ. The CDR3 DNA is TGCGCCAGCAGCCCGGCGGAAGTCTACTATGGCTACACCTTC. Residues: CASSPAEVYYGYTF.

Ten or more counts support this clonotype. The chain is built from TRBV5-1 and TRBJ2-2; 14 bases align to TRBD2. The CDR3 loop spans 20 amino acids. The V and J ends lost 2 bases and 4 bases, in that order; junction bases with no gene match: 13. Per the germline V gene, CDR1 is SGHRS and CDR2 is YFSETQ. The CDR3 DNA reads TGCGCCAGCAGCTTATTACCCGGACTAGCGGGGGGATCGGGCACCGGGGAGCTGTTTTTT. Residues: CASSLLPGLAGGSGTGELFF.

This clonotype appeared many times. The chain is built from TRBV6-5 and TRBJ1-6, with 8 bases matching TRBD1. The germline V gene has CDR1 MNHEY and CDR2 SVGAGI. The CDR3 totals 18 residues. Trimming cost V 1 base and J 7 bases; bases outside gene matches: 12. Here the CDR3 reads CASSYWALPGQENSPLHF. CDR3 DNA: TGTGCCAGCAGTTACTGGGCTCTGCCGGGACAGGAGAATTCACCCCTCCACTTT.

This clonotype has ten or more counts. The chain uses TRBV5-1 and TRBJ2-7; tentatively, D is TRBD1 (5 bases). Germline V CDR1 and CDR2: SGHRS, YFSETQ. This CDR3 is built from 16 residues. Trimming left V 0 bases short and J 2 bases short, with 15 bases between. The CDR3 DNA follows: TGCGCCAGCAGCTTGGATCCTATGGGCAGGGCCTACGAGCAGTACTTC. Protein sequence: CASSLDPMGRAYEQYF.

Many counts were recorded for this clonotype. CDR3 sequence reads: CASSEAVFAPGTSSSGNTIYF. In DNA form, the CDR3 reads TGTGCCAGCAGTGAAGCGGTGTTCGCCCCCGGGACGTCGAGCTCTGGAAACACCATATATTTT. This chain joins TRBV6-1 and TRBJ1-3; possibly TRBD1 for D (5 bases). CDR3 length equals 21 residues. V was pared by 0 bases and J by 0 bases, with 24 bases between. Germline CDR1 reads MNHNS; CDR2 reads SASEGT.

This clonotype has ten or more counts. CDR3 nucleotide sequence: TGTGCCTGGAGTGTACGTGGGCGGAATGATCCACCCCTCCACTTT. Protein sequence: CAWSVRGRNDPPLHF. The genes are TRBV30 and TRBJ1-6; D is undetermined. This CDR3 is built from 15 residues. Per the germline V gene, CDR1 is GTSNPN and CDR2 is SVGIG (reference sequence). Trimming removed 0 bases at V and 11 bases at J, with 17 bases between.

This chain links TRBV28 with TRBJ1-1; D possibly corresponds to TRBD1 (5 bases). The CDR3 consists of 12 residues. Deletions cut 10 bases from V and 0 bases from J, with 9 bases between. The germline V gene encodes CDR1 MDHEN and CDR2 SYDVKM. In DNA, the CDR3 is TGTGCCACAGGGCCCATGAACACTGAAGCTTTCTTT. Its protein is CATGPMNTEAFF.

This clonotype was detected a few times. The chain recombines TRBV12-3 or TRBV12-4 with TRBJ1-1; D remains unclear. Trimming pared 7 bases from V and 7 bases from J, leaving 19 bases between. This CDR3 is built from 14 residues. This CDR3 is CASKQFGQKFEAFF. CDR3 coding DNA: TGTGCCAGCAAACAGTTCGGCCAGAAGTTTGAAGCTTTCTTT.

The sample holds many counts of this clonotype. This sequence joins TRBV20-1 and TRBJ2-5; 11 bases agree with TRBD2. The junction had 8 bases not matched to a gene; V was cut back by 3 bases and J by 5 bases. The CDR3 runs to 15 residues. The V gene's germline CDR1 is DFQATT and CDR2 SNEGSKA (reference sequence). The CDR3 DNA reads TGCAGTGCTAGCGGGGCTAGCGGGGGGTATGAGACCCAGTACTTC. It encodes CSASGASGGYETQYF.

This clonotype has a count of ten or more. The chain recombines TRBV10-3 with TRBJ2-7; TRBD1 matches 8 bases. The CDR3 contains 14 residues. Germline V CDR1 and CDR2: ENHRY, SYGVKD. V was clipped by 4 bases and J by 2 bases; unmatched bases: 4. The CDR3 nucleotides are TGTGCCATCAGTGCTCCGGACAGGGCCTACGAGCAGTACTTC. Encoded protein: CAISAPDRAYEQYF.

The genes are TRBV28 and TRBJ2-5, with 12 bases identical to TRBD2. V shed 6 bases and J 5 bases; nucleotides not matched to a gene: 4. The CDR3 spans 14 residues. The germline gives CDR1 MDHEN, CDR2 SYDVKM. The chain's CDR3 is CASRTSGGRETQYF. In DNA form, the CDR3 reads TGTGCCAGCAGAACTAGCGGGGGGCGGGAGACCCAGTACTTC.

This clonotype was seen ten or more times. The CDR3 is CASSQGLLNTEAFF. DNA for the CDR3: TGCGCCAGCAGCCAAGGGCTATTGAACACTGAAGCTTTCTTT. The gene calls are TRBV4-1 and TRBJ1-1; D is unclear. Trimming stripped 1 base from V and 0 bases from J, with 6 bases between. The CDR3 has 14 amino acids. Germline assignment: CDR1 MGHRA and CDR2 YSYEKL.